This T cell receptor beta chain was observed in a study of vaccination and CD4 T cells after COVID-19. Across the whole study: Researchers treated cells with overlapping spike peptides taken from SARS-CoV-2, HCoV-NL63, HCoV-OC43 and HCoV-229E.

Described treatment: approximately 9-day PBMC culture with coronavirus spike peptide pools or control peptides (ViraFEST assay). CDR3 length equals 14 residues. V was trimmed by 4 bases and J by 6 bases, leaving 10 bases between them. The V gene's germline CDR1 is MNHEY and CDR2 SVGEGT. This clonotype was observed once. Its specificity is unknown. The Oncomine TCR Beta short-read assay sequenced DNA from cultured CD4+ T cells. Using its own MiXCR run on the PCR reads, TCRdb lists one record per CDR3 protein. The sample has about 15,000 distinct CDR3 sequences; 73% are singletons. Material: CD4+ T cells from blood, cultured in vitro. The clonotype originates from a human donor who had recovered from COVID-19. The V and J genes are TRBV6-2 or TRBV6-3 and TRBJ1-6; D possibly corresponds to TRBD1 (6 bases). The CDR3 DNA reads as TGTGCCAGCAGTTGGAGAGGGGGTAATTCACCCCTCCACTTT. It specifies CASSWRGGNSPLHF.